This T cell receptor (beta chain) comes out of a study of blood T cell repertoires in COVID-19. About the research overall: Acute and convalescent COVID-19 specimens originated in the United States, Italy and Spain. Sources were T cells, B-cell-depleted T cells, or PBMCs; the material itself was cDNA or gDNA.

Individuals drawn from approximately 22 US areas were about 18 to 95 years old. Cohorts were determined from participant-reported clinical history. The protocol was immunoSEQ multiplex PCR, while the TCRdb copy is restricted to in-frame clones and leaves out a portion. The sample includes 200,000 to 250,000 clones, over 75% of them seen just once. This CDR3 contains 14 residues. Trimming stripped 5 bases from V and 9 bases from J, with 14 bases between. Germline V CDR1 and CDR2: LNHDA, SQIVND (reference sequence). The receptor was derived from a woman in her thirties who had been exposed to COVID-19. The source material was PBMCs or T cells enriched from blood (not recorded which). This sequence joins TRBV19 and TRBJ1-6; D might be TRBD1 (5 bases). This CDR3 reads CASSFREVGSPLHF. In DNA, the CDR3 is TGTGCCAGTAGTTTCAGGGAGGTCGGTTCACCCCTCCACTTT.